This TCR beta chain was observed in a study of OX40 agonist ivuxolimab in advanced cancers. In terms of the full investigation: Ivuxolimab was an agonistic, fully human IgG2 monoclonal antibody directed against OX40 (CD134), a costimulatory receptor. In the dose-escalation cohort, roughly 82% of patients were male, and the mean age was roughly 56 years with a range of about 23 to 79. Patients were allowed to have had prior anti-PD-1, anti-PD-L1 or anti-CTLA-4 therapy, and 30% to 50% of the dose-escalation patients had previously received checkpoint inhibitors. Of the approximately 53 patients in dose escalation, 19 had hepatocellular carcinoma, about 15 had melanoma, 9 had renal cell carcinoma and 9 had head and neck cancer. Intravenous ivuxolimab was administered to patients every 2 weeks at six dose levels: 0.01, 0.1, 0.3, 1.5, 3 and 10 mg/kg. Three dose-escalation patients achieved partial responses, one with hepatocellular carcinoma and two with cutaneous melanoma. The point of sequencing TCRbeta in the periphery was to test whether ivuxolimab changed TCR sequence diversity and drove clonal T-cell expansion. The paper describes the monotherapy dose-escalation part (N of about 47 patients) of the phase I trial of ivuxolimab.

CDR1 and CDR2 are read off the germline V gene as ENHRY and SYGVKD. Measured from the cysteine to the phenylalanine, the CDR3 is 13 residues long. The entry retains the CDR3 DNA only, 39 bases that are in frame from base 1. Relative to germline, V is missing 9 bases and J is missing 2 bases, with 3 bases of the junction outside any gene match. Genomic DNA was isolated from the sorted cells so that the TCRbeta CDR3 region could be sequenced. The immunoSEQ Assay was used to sequence the TCRbeta CDR3 regions. What TCRdb holds here is the immuneACCESS table cut down to in-frame rearrangements. Part of the clones is not present; checked against another copy, under half of the missing clones reflect an unresolved V gene, and the others are unexplained. The sample table holds about 19,000 clones, of which 80% to 90% were seen once. The ten largest account for 11% to 15% of the sample. Patients with autoimmune disease history or receiving systemic immunosuppression were excluded from the trial. Peripheral blood for TCR sequencing was collected from all dose cohorts at baseline, on cycle 4 day 1, and on cycle 7 day 1. The samples were drawn from a first-in-human, open-label, multicenter phase I dose-escalation trial of ivuxolimab. Adults with locally advanced or metastatic head and neck squamous cell, hepatocellular, melanoma or renal cell carcinoma were enrolled in the trial. Before TCR sequencing, CD4+ T cells and CD8+ T cells from peripheral blood were sorted into separate populations.

A remark on this clone: Its antigen is currently not known. No quality values exist for individual bases; no much larger clone is one base distant.

Broad study findings and their caveats: After ivuxolimab, more expanded clones were found on average in CD8+ T cells than in CD4+ T cells. Which antigens the clonally expanded peripheral T cells were specific for was not determined. At doses of 0.1 to 3.0 mg/kg, clonal expansion of both CD4+ and CD8+ T cells in blood was seen between baseline and week 6. In the 0.1-3.0 mg/kg groups, partial responders were among the patients with the lowest normalized peripheral clonal expansion, particularly in CD8+ T cells. Low levels of normalized T-cell clonal expansion were also seen in some nonresponding patients.

Recombination joined TRBV10-3 with TRBJ2-7; 11 central nucleotides agree with TRBD1. The source was CD4+ or CD8+ T cells sorted from blood, collected in a trial of the OX40 agonist ivuxolimab. The source of this sequence is an adult with an advanced solid tumor such as melanoma, head and neck, liver or kidney cancer. The CDR3 region: CAIKGQGAYEQYF. The DNA sequence is given as TGTGCCATTAAGGGACAGGGGGCCTACGAGCAGTACTTC.